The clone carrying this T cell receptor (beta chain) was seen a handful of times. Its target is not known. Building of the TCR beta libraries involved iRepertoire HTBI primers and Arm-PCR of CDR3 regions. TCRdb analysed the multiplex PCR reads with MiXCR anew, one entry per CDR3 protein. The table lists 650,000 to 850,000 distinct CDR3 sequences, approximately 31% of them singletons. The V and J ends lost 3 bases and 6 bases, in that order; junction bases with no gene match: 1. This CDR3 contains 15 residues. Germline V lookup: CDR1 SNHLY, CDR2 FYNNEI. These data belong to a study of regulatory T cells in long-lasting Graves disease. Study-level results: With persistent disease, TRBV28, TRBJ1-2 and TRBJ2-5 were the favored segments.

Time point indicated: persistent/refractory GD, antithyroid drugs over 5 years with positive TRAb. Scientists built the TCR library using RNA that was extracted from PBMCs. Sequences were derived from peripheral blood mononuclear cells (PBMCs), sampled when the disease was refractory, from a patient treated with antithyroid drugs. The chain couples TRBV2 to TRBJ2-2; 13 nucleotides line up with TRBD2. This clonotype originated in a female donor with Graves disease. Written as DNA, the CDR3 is TGTGCCAGCAGTGAGACTAGCGGGAGGTCCGGGGAGCTGTTTTTT. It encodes CASSETSGRSGELFF.